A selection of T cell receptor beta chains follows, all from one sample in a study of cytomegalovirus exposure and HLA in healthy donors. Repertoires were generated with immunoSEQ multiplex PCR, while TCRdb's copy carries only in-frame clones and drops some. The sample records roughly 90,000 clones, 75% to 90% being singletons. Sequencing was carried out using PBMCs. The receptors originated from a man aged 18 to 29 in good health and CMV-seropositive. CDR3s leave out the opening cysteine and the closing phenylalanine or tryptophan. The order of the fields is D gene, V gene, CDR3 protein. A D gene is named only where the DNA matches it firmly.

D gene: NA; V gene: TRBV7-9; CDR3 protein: ASSLEPGNYGYT
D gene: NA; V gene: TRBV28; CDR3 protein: ASSLTSYREPNTEAF
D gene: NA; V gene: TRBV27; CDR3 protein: ASSFRGYTNGYT
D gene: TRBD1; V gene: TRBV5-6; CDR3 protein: ASSLGQGAAEAF
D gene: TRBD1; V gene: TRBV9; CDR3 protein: ASSADRGRETQY
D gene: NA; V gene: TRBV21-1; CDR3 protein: ASSKEQEGAEDGYT
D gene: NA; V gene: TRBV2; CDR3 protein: ASRKLVTGETQY
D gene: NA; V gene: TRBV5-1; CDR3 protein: ASSLGQNYGYT
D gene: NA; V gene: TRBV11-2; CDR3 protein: ASSLGGVEQF
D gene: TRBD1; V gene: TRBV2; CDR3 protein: ASRGDSQETQY
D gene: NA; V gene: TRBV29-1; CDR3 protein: SVVGGNEKLF
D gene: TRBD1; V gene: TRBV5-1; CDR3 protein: ASSPSGQGGGGYT
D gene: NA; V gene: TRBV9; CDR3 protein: ASSVGGSSGNTIY
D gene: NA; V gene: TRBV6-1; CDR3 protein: ASTRGGYEQY
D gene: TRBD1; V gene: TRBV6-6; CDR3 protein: ASSIRTNRGNYGYT
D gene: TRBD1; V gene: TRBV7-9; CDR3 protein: ASSHDRGDEKLF
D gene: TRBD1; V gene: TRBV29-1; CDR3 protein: SVRTGSSYEQY
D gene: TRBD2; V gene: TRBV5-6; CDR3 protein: ASSLVGSGRANEQF
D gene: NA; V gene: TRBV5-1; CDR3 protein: ASSLVVAGVNYEQY
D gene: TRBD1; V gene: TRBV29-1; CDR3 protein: SVEGDRSRGQLF
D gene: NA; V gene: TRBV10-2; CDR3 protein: ASRATDTQY
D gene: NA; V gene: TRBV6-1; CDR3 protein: ASSEAETGTYEQY
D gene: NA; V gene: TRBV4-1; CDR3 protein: ASSQGSTANTEAF
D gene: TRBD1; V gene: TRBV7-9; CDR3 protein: ASRPGQGGYEQY
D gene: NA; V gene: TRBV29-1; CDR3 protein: SVEGRTKDTEAF
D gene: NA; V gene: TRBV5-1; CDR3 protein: ASSLVGSSYNEQF
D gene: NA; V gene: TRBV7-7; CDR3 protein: ASSLAGRVNYGYT
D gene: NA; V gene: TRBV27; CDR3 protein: ASRTENIQY
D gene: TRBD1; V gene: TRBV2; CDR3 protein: ASSEGQQETQY
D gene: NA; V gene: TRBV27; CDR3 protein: ASSPGQSYEQY
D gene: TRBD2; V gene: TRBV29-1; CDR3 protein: SVARTSGTYQETQY
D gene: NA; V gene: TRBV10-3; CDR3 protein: AIMQAASSYNEQF
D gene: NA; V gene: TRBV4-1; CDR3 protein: ASSHGVAGNQPQH
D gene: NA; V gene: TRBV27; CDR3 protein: ASSTQGGHRFNYGYT
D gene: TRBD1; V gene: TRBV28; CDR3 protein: ASSLTTHRGSTDTQY